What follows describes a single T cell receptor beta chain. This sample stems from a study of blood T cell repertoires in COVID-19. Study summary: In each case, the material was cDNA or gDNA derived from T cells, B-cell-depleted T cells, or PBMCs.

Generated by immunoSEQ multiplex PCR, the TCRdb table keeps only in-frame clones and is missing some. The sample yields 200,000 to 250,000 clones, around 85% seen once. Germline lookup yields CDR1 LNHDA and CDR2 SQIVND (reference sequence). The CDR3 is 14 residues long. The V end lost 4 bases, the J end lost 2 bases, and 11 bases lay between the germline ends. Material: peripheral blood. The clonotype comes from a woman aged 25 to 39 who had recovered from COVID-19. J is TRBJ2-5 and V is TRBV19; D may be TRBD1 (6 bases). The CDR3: CASSTGQRQETQYF. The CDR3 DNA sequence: TGTGCCAGTAGTACGGGACAAAGGCAAGAGACCCAGTACTTC.